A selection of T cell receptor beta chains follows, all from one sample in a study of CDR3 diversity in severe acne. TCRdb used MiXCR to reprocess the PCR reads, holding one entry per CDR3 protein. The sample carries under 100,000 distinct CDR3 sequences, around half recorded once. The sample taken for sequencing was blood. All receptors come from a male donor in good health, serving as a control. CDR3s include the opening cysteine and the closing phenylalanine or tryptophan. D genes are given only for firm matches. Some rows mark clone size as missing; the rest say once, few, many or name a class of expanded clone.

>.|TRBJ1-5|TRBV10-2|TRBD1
CASSESGQGYEHF
TGCGCCAGCAGTGAGAGTGGACAGGGCTACGAGCATTTT
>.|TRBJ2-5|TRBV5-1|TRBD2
CASSPSGTSPVETQYF
TGCGCCAGCAGCCCATCCGGGACTAGTCCCGTAGAGACCCAGTACTTC
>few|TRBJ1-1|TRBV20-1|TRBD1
CSARGQANTEAFF
TGCAGTGCCCGAGGACAGGCGAACACTGAAGCTTTCTTT
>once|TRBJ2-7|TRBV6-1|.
CASSGAGTNYEQYF
TGTGCCAGCAGTGGAGCTGGGACAAACTACGAGCAGTACTTC
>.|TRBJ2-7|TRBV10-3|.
CAIRTNQVADYEQYF
TGTGCCATCAGGACGAATCAGGTGGCAGACTACGAGCAGTACTTC
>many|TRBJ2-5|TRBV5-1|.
CASSSGGTGPGRETQYF
TGCGCCAGCAGCTCGGGGGGTACAGGGCCTGGCCGGGAGACCCAGTACTTC
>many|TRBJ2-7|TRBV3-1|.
CASSQDWDTSYEQYF
TGTGCCAGCAGCCAAGATTGGGACACCTCCTACGAGCAGTACTTC
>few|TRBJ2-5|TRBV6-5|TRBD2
CASSYPQREGEETQYF
TGTGCCAGCAGTTACCCTCAGCGGGAGGGAGAAGAGACCCAGTACTTC
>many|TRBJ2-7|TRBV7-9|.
CASSLAGGYEQYF
TGTGCCAGCAGCTTAGCGGGAGGCTACGAGCAGTACTTC
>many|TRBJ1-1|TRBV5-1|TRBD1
CASSLALGQGIMNTEAFF
TGCGCCAGCAGCTTGGCCCTGGGACAGGGAATAATGAACACTGAAGCTTTCTTT
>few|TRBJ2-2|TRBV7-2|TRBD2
CASSLAWKRGTGELFF
TGTGCCAGCAGCTTAGCGTGGAAGCGGGGCACCGGGGAGCTGTTTTTT
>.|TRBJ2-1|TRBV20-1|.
CSARVSGGYEQFF
TGCAGTGCTAGAGTTTCGGGGGGCTATGAGCAGTTCTTC
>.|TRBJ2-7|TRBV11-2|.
CASSLAQSYEQYF
TGTGCCAGCAGCTTAGCACAGTCCTACGAGCAGTACTTC
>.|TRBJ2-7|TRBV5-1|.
CVSSLDQGREQYF
TGCGTCAGCAGCTTGGACCAGGGGCGCGAGCAGTACTTC